This T cell receptor (beta chain) was sequenced in a study of T cell repertoires in cytomegalovirus infection. Whole-study context: A matching HLA type, together with CMV infection, was signaled by public TCR beta signatures.

With regard to this clonotype: What it binds is not known.

The V gene lost 5 bases and the J gene lost 3 bases, with 17 bases spanning the gap. This CDR3 contains 15 residues. In germline, CDR1 is SEHNR, CDR2 FQNEAQ (reference sequence). Study outcomes and limitations: The ex vivo response was dominated by HLA-C-restricted CMV-specific TCR beta clonotypes. Of the TCR beta families, the public ones yielded a cumulative frequency that identified carriers of CMV plus the relevant HLA.

MiXCR was run by TCRdb on the reads, yielding one entry per CDR3 protein. The data contain 650,000 to 850,000 distinct CDR3 sequences, roughly 29% of them singletons. The V and J genes are TRBV7-9 and TRBJ2-7; unclear D gene. This sample comprised cultured CD8+ T cells from PBMCs, obtained from culture after CMV antigen stimulation. This sequence originates from a human donor in good health (CMV status not recorded). Some clones in this sample may be carry-over from other donors' samples. As DNA, the CDR3 is TGTGCCAGCAGCCCGACCTCCCTTGGCCTCTACGAGCAGTACTTC. This gives the protein CASSPTSLGLYEQYF.